This TCR beta chain was sequenced during a study of identical twins. TCRdb reanalysed the 5' RACE reads using MiXCR and keeps one entry per CDR3 protein. The data show approximately 500,000 distinct CDR3 sequences, 20% to 25% seen once. Per germline, CDR1 SGHRS and CDR2 YFSETQ. The CDR3 is made up of 15 amino acids. With V trimmed by 4 bases and J by 0 bases, 5 bases remained unmatched. These sequences were also reported in another study, on T cells expressing NK-cell markers.

This sequence originates from a woman in her late teens or twenties in good health. Material for sequencing was CD4+ T cells sorted from blood. The chain recombines TRBV5-1 with TRBJ2-3; 7 nucleotides agree with TRBD2. The CDR3 reads CASSPSGDSTDTQYF. CDR3 bases: TGCGCCAGCAGCCCAAGCGGGGATAGCACAGATACGCAGTATTTT.